The source of this T cell receptor beta chain is a study of cytomegalovirus exposure and HLA in healthy donors. The CDR3 consists of 16 residues. Trimming took 5 bases from V and 0 from J, leaving 14 bases between them. Germline V gene lookup returns CDR1 SGHVS and CDR2 FQNEAQ. Points from the study as a whole: Among TCR beta chains, those listed as cytomegalovirus-associated numbered 164.

TCRdb keeps only in-frame clones here, not all; method: immunoSEQ multiplex PCR. In the table there are approximately 200,000 clones, around 90% of which are singletons. This clone showed up just once. The antigen remains unidentified. Sequencing input: PBMCs. The source is a young woman in good health and CMV-seronegative. The chain links TRBV7-8 to TRBJ2-4; D possibly corresponds to TRBD2 (5 bases). The CDR3 is CASSQMMGEAKNIQYF. CDR3 DNA sequence: TGTGCCAGCAGCCAAATGATGGGAGAAGCCAAAAACATTCAGTACTTC.